The 20 T cell receptor beta chains below all came from one sample that was sequenced in a study of post-analysis software for immune sequencing data. Unique molecular identifiers had been added to the TCR beta cDNA libraries. MiXCR, run by TCRdb on the PCR reads, gives a single entry per CDR3 protein. This repertoire shows around 770,000 distinct CDR3 sequences, 46% found once; its top ten account for 4.9%. No antigen has been assigned to these receptors. The study's findings and limits: Four to six TRBV segments, including TRBV5-6, TRBV5-1 and TRBV20-1, were more frequent in patients than controls.

Sequencing was performed on blood. The receptor set was obtained from a girl aged 10 to 17 with multiple sclerosis.

The chain couples TRBV29-1 to TRBJ2-6; D remains unclear. The CDR3 runs to 12 residues. Germline lookup yields CDR1 SQVTM and CDR2 ANQGSEA. V was clipped by 3 bases and J by 4 bases, with 4 bases between them. CDR3 bases: TGCAGCGTTGAGGAGGGGGCCAACGTCCTGACTTTC. Protein product: CSVEEGANVLTF.

Details on this clonotype: The germline gene is not matched at one end of the junction; a read error may be the cause. The chain is built from TRBV12-3 or TRBV12-4 and TRBJ2-7; possibly TRBD1 for D (6 bases). The CDR3 totals 14 residues. The CDR3 sequence: CASSLSGQDYKQYF. CDR3 bases: TGTGCCAGCAGTTTATCGGGACAAGACTACAAGCAGTACTTC.

V is TRBV6-2 or TRBV6-3 and J is TRBJ2-4, with 7 bases matching TRBD1. The J call may be faulty, since TRBJ2-5 better matches the DNA end. From germline, CDR1 is MNHEY and CDR2 SVGEGT. The CDR3 is 15 amino acids. CDR3 coding DNA: TGTGCCAGCAGTTACCCGACCGGACAGGAGGAGACCCAGTACTTC. Amino acids: CASSYPTGQEETQYF.

This clonotype has only a few counts. The chain combines TRBV27 with TRBJ2-3; TRBD1 might be the D (5 bases). Trimming pared 5 bases from V and 0 bases from J, leaving 12 bases between. This CDR3 comprises 15 residues. Germline V gene lookup returns CDR1 MNHEY and CDR2 SMNVEV (reference sequence). In DNA form, the CDR3 reads TGTGCCAGCAGTAATCTTGACAGCAGCACAGATACGCAGTATTTT. Translating gives CASSNLDSSTDTQYF.

J is TRBJ2-7 and V is TRBV7-6, with TRBD2 identical over 13 bases. Matching the DNA end better, TRBJ2-1 makes the J call doubtful. The CDR3 consists of 16 residues. From germline, CDR1 is SGHVS and CDR2 FNYEAQ. In nucleotides, the CDR3 is TGTGCCAGCAGCTCGGGGACTAGCGGGGTCTACAATGAGCAGTTCTTC. This codes for CASSSGTSGVYNEQFF.

Written as DNA, the CDR3 is TGTGCCAGCAGTCAGCAGGGGGCTACGGGCTACACCTTC. As protein: CASSQQGATGYTF. The chain joins TRBV6-5 to TRBJ1-2, with TRBD1 matching 8 bases. Looked up from germline, CDR1 is MNHEY and CDR2 is SVGAGI. The CDR3 has 13 residues. The J segment lost 8 bases and the V segment lost 5 bases, leaving 7 bases of the junction unmatched.

The rearrangement links TRBV9 to TRBJ2-3; possible D gene TRBD1, 6 bases. In germline, CDR1 is SGDLS, CDR2 YYNGEE. This CDR3 is 15 amino acids long. V shed 3 bases and J shed 2 bases, with 13 bases lying between them. The CDR3 DNA sequence: TGTGCCAGCAGCGGCACAGGGTTTTTCACAGATACGCAGTATTTT. This encodes CASSGTGFFTDTQYF. Variable domain in full (rest from reference TRBV9 and TRBJ2-3): DSGVTQTPKHLITATGQRVTLRCSPRSGDLSVYWYQQSLDQGLQFLIQYYNGEERAKGNILERFSAQQFPDLHSELNLSSLELGDSALYFCASSGTGFFTDTQYFGPGTRLTVL.

The chain recombines TRBV6-2 or TRBV6-3 with TRBJ1-4; 7 bases align to TRBD1. Looked up from germline, CDR1 is MNHEY and CDR2 is SVGEGT. There are 15 residues in the CDR3. The trim removed 7 bases at V and 5 bases at J, leaving 10 bases unmatched. The CDR3 coding sequence is TGTGCCAGCAAGGGGGCTGACGGATGGAATGAAAAACTGTTTTTT. Translated: CASKGADGWNEKLFF.

This clonotype was detected only a few times. The chain joins TRBV11-2 to TRBJ2-2; 15 positions match TRBD2. Trimming cost V 5 bases and J 6 bases; bases outside gene matches: 4. In germline, CDR1 is SGHAT, CDR2 FQNNGV. The CDR3 has 16 residues. CDR3 DNA: TGTGCCAGCAGCCCGGGACTAGCGGGAGGTGCCGGGGAGCTGTTTTTT. As protein: CASSPGLAGGAGELFF.

This rearrangement joins TRBV12-3 or TRBV12-4 to TRBJ2-5; no firm D call. V lost 4 bases and J 2 bases, leaving 8 bases between the germline ends. This CDR3 spans 13 amino acids. CDR3 nucleotides: TGTGCCAGCAGTTCGAGGTTACAAGAGACCCAGTACTTC. Amino acid sequence: CASSSRLQETQYF.

A remark on this clonotype: One base away lies a much larger clone, so this may be a sequencing read error. The rearrangement links TRBV6-5 to TRBJ1-6; 7 positions agree with TRBD1. The length of the CDR3 is 15 residues. Germline V lookup: CDR1 MNHEY, CDR2 SVGAGI. V was pared by 5 bases and J by 5 bases, with 6 bases of the junction left unmatched. The CDR3 sequence is CASSLRQGHNSPLHF. CDR3 sequence (DNA): TGTGCCAGCAGTCTACGACAGGGTCATAATTCACCCCTCCACTTT.

V and J are TRBV6-5 and TRBJ2-7; D perhaps matches TRBD2 (6 bases). Germline-derived CDR1 and CDR2 are MNHEY and SVGAGI. Trimming removed 6 bases at V and 7 bases at J, with 19 bases between. The CDR3 is 14 residues long. The CDR3 DNA reads as TGTGCCAGCAGGTACATGGGGCAGGGAGGTGAGCAGTACTTC. Amino acid sequence: CASRYMGQGGEQYF.

CDR3 coding DNA: TGCGCCAGCAGCGACTCCGGGACAGGGAACACTGAAGCTTTCTTT. It yields the protein CASSDSGTGNTEAFF. The chain recombines TRBV5-1 with TRBJ1-1; 8 nucleotides match TRBD1. The CDR3 sequence is 15 residues long. CDR1 and CDR2 (germline): SGHRS, YFSETQ. Trimming removed 4 bases from V and 1 base from J; junction bases left unmatched: 6.

The chain recombines TRBV12-3 or TRBV12-4 with TRBJ1-2; 7 nucleotides agree with TRBD1. The junction had 10 bases not matched to a gene; V was cut back by 5 bases and J by 4 bases. The length of the CDR3 is 15 residues. The CDR3 coding sequence is TGTGCCAGCAGTGTATCAGGGGGATTGGGCTATGGCTACACCTTC. Its translation: CASSVSGGLGYGYTF.

This chain joins TRBV3-1 and TRBJ2-3; D might be TRBD1 (5 bases). This CDR3 spans 16 amino acids. Germline CDR1 is LGHDT and CDR2 is YNNKEL (reference sequence). The V gene lost 1 base and the J gene lost 0 bases, with 11 bases spanning the gap. The chain's CDR3 is CASSQGTPTSTDTQYF. The CDR3, as DNA: TGTGCCAGCAGCCAAGGGACACCTACTAGCACAGATACGCAGTATTTT.

V gene TRBV30 combines with J gene TRBJ2-1; a possible D gene is TRBD2 (5 bases). The CDR3 contains 13 residues. From germline, CDR1 is GTSNPN and CDR2 SVGIG (reference sequence). Trimming left V 2 bases short and J 5 bases short, with 10 bases between. CDR3 sequence reads: CAWSSGGHNEQFF. The CDR3 DNA reads TGTGCCTGGAGTTCCGGAGGACACAATGAGCAGTTCTTC.

V and J are TRBV20-1 and TRBJ2-5, with D perhaps TRBD2 (6 bases). The V end was cut by 3 bases, the J end by 2 bases, with 13 bases between. The CDR3 has 14 residues. CDR1 is DFQATT, CDR2 SNEGSKA, per germline (reference sequence). Here the CDR3 reads CSARAPGVQETQYF. CDR3 sequence (DNA): TGCAGTGCTAGGGCCCCGGGGGTGCAAGAGACCCAGTACTTC.

The CDR3 coding sequence is TGTGCCCTCGCCTCCGGTTTGCTTGGCTACACCTTC. It translates to CALASGLLGYTF. This rearrangement joins TRBV12-3 or TRBV12-4 to TRBJ1-2; D is ambiguous. The CDR3 loop spans 12 amino acids. The V gene lost 11 bases and the J gene lost 7 bases, with 17 bases spanning the gap.

The V gene is TRBV25-1, the J gene TRBJ1-2; D possibly corresponds to TRBD1 (5 bases). From germline, CDR1 is MGHDK and CDR2 SYGVNS. The CDR3 runs to 14 residues. V lost 0 bases and J 4 bases, leaving 9 bases between the germline ends. The CDR3 DNA reads TGTGCCAGCAGTGAATATGGGGGGATCTATGGCTACACCTTC. Its translation: CASSEYGGIYGYTF.

The chain joins TRBV18 to TRBJ2-2, with D hard to call. Trimming shortened V by 2 bases and J by 6 bases, and 4 bases separated the two germline ends. Germline V gene data show CDR1 as KGHSH and CDR2 as LQKENI. This CDR3 spans 12 amino acids. The CDR3 is CASSPSAGELFF. CDR3 nucleotide sequence: TGTGCCAGCTCACCATCGGCCGGGGAGCTGTTTTTT.